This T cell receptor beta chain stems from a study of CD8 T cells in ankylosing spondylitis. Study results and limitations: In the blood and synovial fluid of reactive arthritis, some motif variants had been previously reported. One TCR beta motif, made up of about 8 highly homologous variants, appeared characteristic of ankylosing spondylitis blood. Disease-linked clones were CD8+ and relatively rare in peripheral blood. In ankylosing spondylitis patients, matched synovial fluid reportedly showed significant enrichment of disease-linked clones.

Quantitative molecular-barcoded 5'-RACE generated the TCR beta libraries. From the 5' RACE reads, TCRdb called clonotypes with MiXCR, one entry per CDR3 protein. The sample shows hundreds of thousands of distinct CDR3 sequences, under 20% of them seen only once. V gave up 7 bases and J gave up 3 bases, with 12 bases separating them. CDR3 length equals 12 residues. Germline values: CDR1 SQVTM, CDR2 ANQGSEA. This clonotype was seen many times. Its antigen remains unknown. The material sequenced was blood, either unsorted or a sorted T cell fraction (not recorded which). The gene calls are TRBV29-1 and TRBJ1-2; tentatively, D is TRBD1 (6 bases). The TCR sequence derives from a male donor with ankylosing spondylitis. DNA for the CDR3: TGCAGCGGAGCGACAGGCTACTATGGCTACACCTTC. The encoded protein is CSGATGYYGYTF.